The present T cell receptor (beta chain) was sequenced within a study of T cell changes during pregnancy in multiple sclerosis. Some clones are missing from TCRdb's copy, which holds only in-frame ones; the method was immunoSEQ multiplex PCR. The sample lists fewer than 75,000 clones; more than 85% were seen once. CDR3 length: 14 amino acids. Trimming shortened V by 6 bases and J by 3 bases, and 15 bases separated the two germline ends. Germline V gene data show CDR1 as MNHNY and CDR2 as SVGAGI (reference sequence). Sequenced here: CD8+ T cells from peripheral blood mononuclear cells, sampled before pregnancy. The sequence derives from a female donor with multiple sclerosis, enrolled in a pregnancy study. The chain carries TRBV6-6 and TRBJ2-7; D is ambiguous. Here the CDR3 DNA reads TGTGCCAGCAGCCCGCCCTCCGGTCTCTACGAGCAGTACTTC. Translated, it gives CASSPPSGLYEQYF.